Included here is one T cell receptor beta chain sequence, with context. No antigen is known for it. This CDR3 contains 16 residues. Second-dose timings of about 4 or about 12 weeks were pooled. This sample is part of a study of T cell responses to AZD1222 COVID-19 vaccine. Findings and caveats of the study: A reported finding is that nearly half of spike-specific TCRs target unmutated variant regions. Clonal diversity may have been underestimated, and the donors were mostly white British, with more females than males. AZD1222 recipients seropositive at baseline numbered only five to seven.

Produced via immunoSEQ multiplex PCR; TCRdb's table is partial and in-frame only. Here the sample spans 130,000 to 150,000 clones, around 90% being singletons. This sample comprised peripheral blood, obtained 28 days after the second AZD1222 dose. This receptor was obtained from an adult who received the AZD1222 COVID-19 vaccine. V is TRBV21-1 and J is TRBJ1-4. TRBV21-1 is assigned pseudogene status. The CDR3, as DNA: TGTGCCAGCAGCAAAGGAAAGGGCCCTAAAGGGGAAAAACTGTTTTTT. Protein sequence: CASSKGKGPKGEKLFF.